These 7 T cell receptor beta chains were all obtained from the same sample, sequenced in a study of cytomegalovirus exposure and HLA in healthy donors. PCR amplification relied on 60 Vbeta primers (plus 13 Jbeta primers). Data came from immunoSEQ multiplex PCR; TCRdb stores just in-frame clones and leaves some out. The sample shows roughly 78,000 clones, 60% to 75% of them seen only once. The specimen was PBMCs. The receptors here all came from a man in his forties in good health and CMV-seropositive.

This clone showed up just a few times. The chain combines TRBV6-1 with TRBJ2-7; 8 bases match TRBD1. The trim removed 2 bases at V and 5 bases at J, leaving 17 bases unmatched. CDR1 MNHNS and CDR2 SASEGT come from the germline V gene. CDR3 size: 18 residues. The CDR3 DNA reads TGTGCCAGCAGTGAAAACCTCTTGAGCAGGGGGCGGACAAACGAGCAGTACTTC. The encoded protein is CASSENLLSRGRTNEQYF.

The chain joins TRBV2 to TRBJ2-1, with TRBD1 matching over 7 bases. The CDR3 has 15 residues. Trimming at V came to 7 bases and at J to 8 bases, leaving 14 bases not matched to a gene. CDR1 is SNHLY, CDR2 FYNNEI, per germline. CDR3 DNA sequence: TGTGCCAGCACTGTAGACAGGGCAGGGGACGATGAGCAGTTCTTC. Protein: CASTVDRAGDDEQFF. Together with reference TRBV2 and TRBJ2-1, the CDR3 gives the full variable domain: EPEVTQTPSHQVTQMGQEVILRCVPISNHLYFYWYRQILGQKVEFLVSFYNNEISEKSEIFDDQFSVERPDGSNFTLKIRSTKLEDSAMYFCASTVDRAGDDEQFFGPGTRLTVL.

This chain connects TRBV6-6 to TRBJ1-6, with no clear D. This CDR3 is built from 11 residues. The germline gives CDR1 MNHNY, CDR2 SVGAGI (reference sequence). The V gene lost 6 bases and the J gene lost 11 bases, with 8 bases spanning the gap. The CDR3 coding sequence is TGTGCCAGCAGGAGAGAGGCACCCCTCCACTTT. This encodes CASRREAPLHF.

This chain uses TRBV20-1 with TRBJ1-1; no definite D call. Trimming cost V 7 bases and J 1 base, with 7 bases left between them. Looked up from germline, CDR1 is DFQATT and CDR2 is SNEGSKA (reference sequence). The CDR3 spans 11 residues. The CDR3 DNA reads TGCAGTGTCTCCGGGAACACTGAAGCTTTCTTT. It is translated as CSVSGNTEAFF.

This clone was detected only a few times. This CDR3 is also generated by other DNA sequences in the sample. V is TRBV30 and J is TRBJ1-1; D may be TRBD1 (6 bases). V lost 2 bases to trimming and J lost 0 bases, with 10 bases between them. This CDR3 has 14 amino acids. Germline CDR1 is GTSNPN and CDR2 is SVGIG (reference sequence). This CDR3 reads CAWSKDSLNTEAFF. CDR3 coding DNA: TGTGCCTGGAGTAAGGACAGCTTGAACACTGAAGCTTTCTTT. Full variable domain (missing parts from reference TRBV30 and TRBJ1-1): SQTIHQWPATLVQPVGSPLSLECTVEGTSNPNLYWYRQAAGRGLQLLFYSVGIGQISSEVPQNLSASRPQDRQFILSSKKLLLSDSGFYLCAWSKDSLNTEAFFGQGTRLTVV.

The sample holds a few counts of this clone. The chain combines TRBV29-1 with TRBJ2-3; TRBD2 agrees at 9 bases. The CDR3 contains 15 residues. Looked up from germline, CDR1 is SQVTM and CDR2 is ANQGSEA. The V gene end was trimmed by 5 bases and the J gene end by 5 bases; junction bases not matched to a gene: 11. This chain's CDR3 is CSVQSSGELRDTQYF. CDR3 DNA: TGCAGCGTTCAGTCTAGCGGGGAGTTGAGAGATACGCAGTATTTT.

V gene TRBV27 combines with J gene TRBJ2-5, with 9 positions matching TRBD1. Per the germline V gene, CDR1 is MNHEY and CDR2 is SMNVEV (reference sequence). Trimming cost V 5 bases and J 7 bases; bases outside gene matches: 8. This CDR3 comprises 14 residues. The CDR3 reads CASSPRDRETTQYF. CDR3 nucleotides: TGTGCCAGCAGTCCCCGGGACAGGGAGACGACCCAGTACTTC.